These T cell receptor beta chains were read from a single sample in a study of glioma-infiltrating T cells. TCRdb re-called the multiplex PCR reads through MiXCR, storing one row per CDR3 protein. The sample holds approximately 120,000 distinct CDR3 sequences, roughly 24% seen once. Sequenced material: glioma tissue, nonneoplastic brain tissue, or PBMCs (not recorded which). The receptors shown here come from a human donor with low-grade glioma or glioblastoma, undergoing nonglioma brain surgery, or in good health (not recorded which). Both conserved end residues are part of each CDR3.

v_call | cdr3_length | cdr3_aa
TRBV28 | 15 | CASSRGISSTDTQYF
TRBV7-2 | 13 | CASSFFDSYEQYF
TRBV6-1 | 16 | CASSSISGRAGDEQFF
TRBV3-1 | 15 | CASSQVGGRAYEQYF
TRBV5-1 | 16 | CASSHELAGSTDTQYF
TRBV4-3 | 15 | CASSQDKQGAREQFF
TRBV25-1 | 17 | CASSDWAGGSVNTEAFF
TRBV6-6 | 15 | CASSYWGSSTDTQYF
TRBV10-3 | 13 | CAITGTGTVEQFF
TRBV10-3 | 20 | CAISPYADPGQHKANYGYTF
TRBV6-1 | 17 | CASSQQQPGQGAYEQYF
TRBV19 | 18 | CAISPQIGIQGPLSGYTF
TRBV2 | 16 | CASSVPDKGITGELFF
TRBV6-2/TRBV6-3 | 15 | CASSFTRQASYEQYF
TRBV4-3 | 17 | CASSQDAGRGRFYEQYF
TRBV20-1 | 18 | CSASGSELAGAPRSTQYF
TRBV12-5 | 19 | CASGLVLLRTPASTDTQYF
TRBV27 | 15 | CASSSDDRVFTEAFF
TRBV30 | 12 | CAWGGMNTEAFF
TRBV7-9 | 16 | CASSSVGTGNVEPQHF
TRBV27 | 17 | CASSLSTARVAYNEQFF
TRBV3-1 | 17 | CASSGRYRDSPYNEQFF
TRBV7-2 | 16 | CASSLVAGGYSYEQYF
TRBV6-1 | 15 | CASSPSGVSTDTQYF
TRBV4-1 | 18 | CASSQGGASGSSYNEQFF
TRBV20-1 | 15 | CSAPLETGGPYEQYF
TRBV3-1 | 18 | CASSETSGSIVGTDTQYF
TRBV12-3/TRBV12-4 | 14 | CASSQSGNEDTQYF
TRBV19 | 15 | CASSVLAGASEKLFF
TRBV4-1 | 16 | CASSFRTSGHTGELFF
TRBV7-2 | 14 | CASSLVGVGNTIYF
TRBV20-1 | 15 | CSVPPSTGRSTEAFF
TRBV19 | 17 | CASTRGGSGSLYNEQFF
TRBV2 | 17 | CASSVRTSGSALETQYF
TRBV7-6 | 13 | CASNPFGGNGYTF
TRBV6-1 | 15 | CASSPGTSGVYEQYF
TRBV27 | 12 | CASSPVGHTQYF
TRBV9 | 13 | CASGPGNNQPQHF
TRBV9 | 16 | CASSRQGEGEVHEQYF
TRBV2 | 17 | CASSDAGRSSSGNTIYF
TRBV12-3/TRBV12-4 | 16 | CASSPRRGTANYEQYF
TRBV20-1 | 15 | CSARASSGSQETQYF
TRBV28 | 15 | CASSSRDRMNTEAFF
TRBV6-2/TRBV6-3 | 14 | CASSYPQREGEQYF
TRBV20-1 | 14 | CSATDLIRYNEQSF
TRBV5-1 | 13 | CASSFDRYTEAFF
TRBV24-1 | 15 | CATSGWDGNTGELFF
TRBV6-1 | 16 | CASRLGQTATNEKLFF
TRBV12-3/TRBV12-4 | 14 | CASSFNNMNTEAFF
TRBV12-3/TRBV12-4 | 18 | CASSLVVGSSGLNNEQFF
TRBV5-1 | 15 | CASSTTGHGTDTQYF
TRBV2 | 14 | CASSGTGGSYEQYF
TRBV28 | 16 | CASSQLSGTGVYEQYF
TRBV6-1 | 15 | CASSEAPTTNEKLFF
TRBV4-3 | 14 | CASSPEGAIGELFF